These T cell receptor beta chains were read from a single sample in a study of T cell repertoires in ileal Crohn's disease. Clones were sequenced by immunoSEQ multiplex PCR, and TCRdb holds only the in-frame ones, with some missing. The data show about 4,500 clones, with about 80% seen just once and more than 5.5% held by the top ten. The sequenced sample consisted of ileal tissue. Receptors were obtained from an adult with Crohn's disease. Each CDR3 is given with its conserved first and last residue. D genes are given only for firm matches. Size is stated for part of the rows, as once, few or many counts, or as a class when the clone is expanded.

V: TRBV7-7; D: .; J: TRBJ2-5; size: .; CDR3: CASSLEPRGAQETQYF; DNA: TGTGCCAGCAGCCTGGAACCGCGCGGGGCCCAAGAGACCCAGTACTTC
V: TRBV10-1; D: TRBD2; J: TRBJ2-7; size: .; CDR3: CASRDRFSGNYSYEQYF; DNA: TGCGCCAGCAGGGACCGATTTAGCGGGAATTACTCCTACGAGCAGTACTTC
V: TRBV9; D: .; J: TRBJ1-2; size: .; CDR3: CASSLDGREVGYTF; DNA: TGTGCCAGCAGCCTAGACGGCAGGGAGGTCGGCTACACCTTC
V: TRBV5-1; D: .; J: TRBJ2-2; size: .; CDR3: CASSLTGTNGELFF; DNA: TGCGCCAGCAGCTTGACAGGGACGAACGGGGAGCTGTTTTTT
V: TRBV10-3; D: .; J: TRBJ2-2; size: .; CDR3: CAISEARVNTGELFF; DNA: TGTGCCATCAGTGAGGCAAGGGTGAACACCGGGGAGCTGTTTTTT
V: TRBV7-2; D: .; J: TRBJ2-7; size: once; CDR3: CASSLAVLSSYEQYF; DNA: TGTGCCAGCAGCTTAGCAGTTCTAAGCTCCTACGAGCAGTACTTC
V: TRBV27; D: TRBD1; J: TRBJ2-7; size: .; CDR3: CASSDRGSYEQYF; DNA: TGTGCCAGCAGTGACAGGGGTTCCTACGAGCAGTACTTC
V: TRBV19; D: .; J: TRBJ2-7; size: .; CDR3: CASRRDTSSYEQYF; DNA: TGTGCCAGTCGGAGGGACACGAGCTCCTACGAGCAGTACTTC
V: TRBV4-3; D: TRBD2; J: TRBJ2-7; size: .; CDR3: CASSQAGGQYEQYF; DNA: TGCGCCAGCAGCCAAGCGGGAGGGCAGTACGAGCAGTACTTC
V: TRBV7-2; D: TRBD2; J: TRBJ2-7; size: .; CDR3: CASSPDSGGAPYEQYF; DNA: TGTGCCAGCAGCCCAGATAGCGGGGGGGCCCCCTACGAGCAGTACTTC
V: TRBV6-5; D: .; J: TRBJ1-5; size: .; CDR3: CASSYGSGTQPQHF; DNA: TGTGCCAGCAGTTACGGGAGTGGGACTCAGCCCCAGCATTTT
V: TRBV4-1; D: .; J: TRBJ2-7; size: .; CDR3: CASSQSRVLSYEQYF; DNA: TGCGCCAGCAGCCAATCCAGGGTGCTCTCCTACGAGCAGTACTTC
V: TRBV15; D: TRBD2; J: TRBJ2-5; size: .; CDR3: CATSRDTSGGETQYF; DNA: TGTGCCACCAGCAGAGATACTAGCGGGGGAGAGACCCAGTACTTC
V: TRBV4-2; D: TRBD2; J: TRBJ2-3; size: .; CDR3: CASSQEEAAGDDTQCF; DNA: TGTGCCAGCAGCCAAGAGGAGGCAGCGGGAGATGATACGCAGTGTTTT
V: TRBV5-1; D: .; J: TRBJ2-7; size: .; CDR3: CASSFHPDPITYEQYF; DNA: TGCGCCAGCAGCTTCCATCCGGACCCGATAACCTACGAGCAGTACTTC
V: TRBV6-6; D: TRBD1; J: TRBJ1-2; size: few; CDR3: CASSTGTETNYGYTF; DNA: TGTGCCAGCAGCACGGGGACAGAAACTAACTATGGCTACACCTTC
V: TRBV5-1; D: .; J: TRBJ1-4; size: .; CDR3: CASSLTGGAEKLFF; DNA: TGCGCCAGCAGCTTGACGGGTGGGGCTGAAAAACTGTTTTTT
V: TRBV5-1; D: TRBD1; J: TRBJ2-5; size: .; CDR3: CASSLGSWTGQQETQYF; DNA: TGCGCCAGCAGCTTGGGCTCTTGGACAGGGCAGCAAGAGACCCAGTACTTC
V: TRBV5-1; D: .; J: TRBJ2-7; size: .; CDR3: CASSLQGSSPYEQYF; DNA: TGCGCCAGCAGCTTGCAGGGGTCATCTCCCTACGAGCAGTACTTC
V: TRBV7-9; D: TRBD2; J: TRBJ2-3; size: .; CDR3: CASSLRAGGPTDTQYF; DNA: TGTGCCAGCAGCTTACGAGCGGGAGGGCCCACAGATACGCAGTATTTT
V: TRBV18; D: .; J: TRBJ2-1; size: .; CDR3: CASSPARDQNNEQFF; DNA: TGTGCCAGCTCACCCGCCCGGGACCAAAACAATGAGCAGTTCTTC
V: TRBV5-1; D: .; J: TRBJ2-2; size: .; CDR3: CASSLAVGRAGELFF; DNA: TGCGCCAGCAGCTTGGCCGTCGGACGGGCCGGGGAGCTGTTTTTT
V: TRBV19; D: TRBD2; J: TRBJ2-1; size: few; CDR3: CATLGAGGANEQFF; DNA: TGTGCCACCCTGGGGGCGGGAGGGGCCAATGAGCAGTTCTTC
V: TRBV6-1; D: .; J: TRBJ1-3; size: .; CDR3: CASSEEGGFSGNTIYF; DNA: TGTGCCAGCAGTGAAGAAGGCGGTTTCTCTGGAAACACCATATATTTT
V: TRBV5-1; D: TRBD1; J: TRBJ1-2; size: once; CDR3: CASSWGQGTHGYTF; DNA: TGCGCCAGCAGCTGGGGACAGGGGACCCATGGCTACACCTTC
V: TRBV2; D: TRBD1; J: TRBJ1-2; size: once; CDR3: CASMKDRGVKGYTF; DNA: TGTGCCAGCATGAAGGACAGGGGAGTAAAAGGCTACACCTTC
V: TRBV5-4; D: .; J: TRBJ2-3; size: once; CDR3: CASSLWGTGDTQYF; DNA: TGTGCCAGCAGCTTGTGGGGGACGGGAGATACGCAGTATTTT
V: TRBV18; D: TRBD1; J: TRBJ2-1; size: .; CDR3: CASGQGGSYNEQFF; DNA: TGTGCCAGCGGACAGGGGGGATCCTACAATGAGCAGTTCTTC
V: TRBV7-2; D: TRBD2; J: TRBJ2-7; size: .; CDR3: CASSLGPGGLIYEQYF; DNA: TGTGCCAGCAGCTTAGGTCCGGGAGGTCTGATCTACGAGCAGTACTTC
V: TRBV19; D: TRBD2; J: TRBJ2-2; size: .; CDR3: CASRRTSSAGELFF; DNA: TGTGCCAGTAGGCGGACTAGCTCAGCCGGGGAGCTGTTTTTT
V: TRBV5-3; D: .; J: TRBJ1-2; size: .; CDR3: CASSLGASGYGYTF; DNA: TGTGCCAGCAGCTTAGGGGCCTCGGGGTATGGCTACACCTTC
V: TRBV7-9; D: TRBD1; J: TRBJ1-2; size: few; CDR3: CASSPQGAGGYTF; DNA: TGTGCCAGCAGCCCCCAGGGGGCGGGAGGCTACACCTTC
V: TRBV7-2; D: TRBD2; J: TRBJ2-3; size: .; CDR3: CAEASGGSTDTQYF; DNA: TGTGCGGAGGCGAGCGGGGGTTCCACAGATACGCAGTATTTT
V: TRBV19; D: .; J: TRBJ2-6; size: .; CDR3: CASSWTGANVLTF; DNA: TGTGCCAGTAGTTGGACTGGGGCCAACGTCCTGACTTTC
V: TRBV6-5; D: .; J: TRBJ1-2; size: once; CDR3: CASSYSTAGVGYTF; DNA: TGTGCCAGCAGTTACTCGACCGCAGGGGTTGGCTACACCTTC
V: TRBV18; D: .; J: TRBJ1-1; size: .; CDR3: CASSPLEARETEAFF; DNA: TGTGCCAGCTCACCCCTCGAAGCGAGGGAAACTGAAGCTTTCTTT
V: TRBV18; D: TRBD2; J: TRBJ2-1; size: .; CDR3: CASSLGGGPYNEQFF; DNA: TGTGCCAGCTCACTAGGCGGGGGACCGTACAATGAGCAGTTCTTC
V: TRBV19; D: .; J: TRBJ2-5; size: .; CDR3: CASSIGLGTETQYF; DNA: TGTGCCAGTAGTATAGGGCTAGGGACAGAGACCCAGTACTTC
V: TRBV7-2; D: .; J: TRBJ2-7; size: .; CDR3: CASSPGRELQEQYF; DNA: TGTGCCAGCAGCCCCGGCAGGGAACTTCAAGAGCAGTACTTC
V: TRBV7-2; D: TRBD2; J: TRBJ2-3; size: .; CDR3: CASSRTSNTDTQYF; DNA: TGTGCCAGCAGTCGGACTAGTAACACAGATACGCAGTATTTT
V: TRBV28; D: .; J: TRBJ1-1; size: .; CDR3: CASRTFTGGNTEAFF; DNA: TGTGCCAGCAGGACTTTTACCGGGGGTAACACTGAAGCTTTCTTT
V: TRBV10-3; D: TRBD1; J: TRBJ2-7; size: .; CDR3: CAISEAGTGRYEQYF; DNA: TGTGCCATCAGTGAAGCCGGGACAGGACGGTACGAGCAGTACTTC
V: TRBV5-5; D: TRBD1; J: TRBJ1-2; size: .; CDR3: CASSNLQGLNYGYTF; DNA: TGTGCCAGCAGCAACCTACAGGGGTTAAACTATGGCTACACCTTC
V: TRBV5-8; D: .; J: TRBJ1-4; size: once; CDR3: CASSLARGMPNEKLFF; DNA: TGTGCCAGCAGCTTGGCCAGAGGGATGCCGAATGAAAAACTGTTTTTT
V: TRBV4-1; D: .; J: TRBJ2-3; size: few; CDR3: CASSQALREDTQYF; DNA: TGCGCCAGCAGCCAAGCCTTGCGCGAGGATACGCAGTATTTT
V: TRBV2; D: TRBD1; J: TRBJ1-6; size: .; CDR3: CASSYGTAQSPLHF; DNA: TGTGCCAGCAGTTACGGGACAGCGCAATCACCCCTCCACTTT
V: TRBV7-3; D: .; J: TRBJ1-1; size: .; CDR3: CASRRMINTEAFF; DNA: TGTGCCAGCAGACGCATGATAAACACTGAAGCTTTCTTT
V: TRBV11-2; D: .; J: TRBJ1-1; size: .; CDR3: CASSPLSNTEAFF; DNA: TGTGCCAGCAGCCCCTTATCGAACACTGAAGCTTTCTTT
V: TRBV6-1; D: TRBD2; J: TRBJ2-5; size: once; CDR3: CASSEVPSGGPAQETQYF; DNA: TGTGCCAGCAGTGAAGTGCCTAGCGGGGGCCCCGCCCAAGAGACCCAGTACTTC
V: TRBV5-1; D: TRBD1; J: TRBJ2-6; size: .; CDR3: CASSLGGTGGSGANVLTF; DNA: TGCGCCAGCAGCTTAGGCGGGACAGGGGGCTCTGGGGCCAACGTCCTGACTTTC
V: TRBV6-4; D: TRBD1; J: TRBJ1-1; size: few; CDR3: CASSDQGASEAFF; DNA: TGTGCCAGCAGTGACCAGGGGGCCTCTGAAGCTTTCTTT
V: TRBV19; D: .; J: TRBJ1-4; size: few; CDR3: CASRRVLLVPNEKLFF; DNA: TGTGCCAGTAGAAGGGTCCTGTTGGTCCCTAATGAAAAACTGTTTTTT
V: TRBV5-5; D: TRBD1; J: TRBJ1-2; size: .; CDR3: CASRWTGGAQGYTF; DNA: TGTGCCAGCAGATGGACAGGGGGCGCGCAGGGCTACACCTTC
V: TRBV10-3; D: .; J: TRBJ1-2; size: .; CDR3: CAISESPDYGYTF; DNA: TGTGCCATCAGTGAGTCGCCAGACTATGGCTACACCTTC
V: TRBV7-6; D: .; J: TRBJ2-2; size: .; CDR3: CASSSLGGPGELFF; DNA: TGTGCCAGCAGCTCCTTAGGGGGACCCGGGGAGCTGTTTTTT
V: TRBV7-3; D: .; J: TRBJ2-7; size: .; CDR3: CASSSRDSYEQYF; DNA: TGTGCCAGCAGCTCCAGAGACAGCTACGAGCAGTACTTC
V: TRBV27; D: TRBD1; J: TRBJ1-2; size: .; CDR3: CASSLSLGQGGYYGYTF; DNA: TGTGCCAGCAGTTTATCATTGGGACAGGGAGGCTACTATGGCTACACCTTC
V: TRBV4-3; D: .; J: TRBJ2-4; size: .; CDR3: CASSQGGGSGNIQYF; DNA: TGCGCCAGCAGCCAAGGTGGGGGATCTGGAAACATTCAGTACTTC